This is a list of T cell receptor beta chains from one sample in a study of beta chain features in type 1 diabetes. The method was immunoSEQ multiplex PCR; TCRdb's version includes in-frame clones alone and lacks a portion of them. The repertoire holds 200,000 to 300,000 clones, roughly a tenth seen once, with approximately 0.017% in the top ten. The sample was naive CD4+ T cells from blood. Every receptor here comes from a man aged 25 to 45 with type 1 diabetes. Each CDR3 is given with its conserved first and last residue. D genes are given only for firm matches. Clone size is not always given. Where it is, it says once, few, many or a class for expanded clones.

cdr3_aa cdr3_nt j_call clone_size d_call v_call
CASSSQGNTEAFF TGTGCCAGCAGTAGCCAGGGGAACACTGAAGCTTTCTTT TRBJ1-1 few - TRBV28
CASSSRTGSSYNEQFF TGTGCCAGCAGCAGCCGGACAGGGAGCTCCTACAATGAGCAGTTCTTC TRBJ2-1 - TRBD1 TRBV7-9
CASSLAISEKLFF TGTGCCAGCAGCTTGGCCATCAGTGAAAAACTGTTTTTT TRBJ1-4 - - TRBV5-4
CASSPTDSWTGELFF TGCGCCAGCAGCCCGACGGACTCGTGGACCGGGGAGCTGTTTTTT TRBJ2-2 - - TRBV4-1
CASSPAGTGMGYEQYF TGTGCCAGCTCACCTGCAGGGACAGGGATGGGCTACGAGCAGTACTTC TRBJ2-7 few TRBD1 TRBV18
CASSVGALGGSTYEQYF TGTGCCAGCAGCGTAGGGGCGCTCGGCGGGTCAACCTACGAGCAGTACTTC TRBJ2-7 few - TRBV9
CASGGTSRQYEQYF TGTGCCAGCGGGGGGACTAGCAGACAATACGAGCAGTACTTC TRBJ2-7 - TRBD2 TRBV28
CAWAQGGQADTQYF TGTGCCTGGGCACAGGGGGGCCAGGCAGATACGCAGTATTTT TRBJ2-3 - TRBD1 TRBV30
CASRLERGGARGYTF TGTGCCAGCAGACTAGAAAGGGGGGGGGCGCGGGGCTACACCTTC TRBJ1-2 - - TRBV7-8
CASSPFGQVGSGYTF TGCGCCAGCAGCCCATTTGGACAGGTCGGGTCTGGCTACACCTTC TRBJ1-2 - TRBD1 TRBV5-1
CASSQGARGGAYNEQFF TGCGCCAGCAGCCAAGGGGCGCGGGGGGGCGCTTACAATGAGCAGTTCTTC TRBJ2-1 few TRBD2 TRBV4-1
CASSQSQDRLLNTEAFF TGCGCCAGCAGCCAATCTCAGGACAGGCTTTTGAACACTGAAGCTTTCTTT TRBJ1-1 few TRBD1 TRBV4-1
CSANRANIQYF TGCAGTGCTAACAGGGCGAACATTCAGTACTTC TRBJ2-4 few - TRBV20-1
CAWRRGGAVDEKLFF TGTGCCTGGAGAAGAGGGGGGGCCGTTGATGAAAAACTGTTTTTT TRBJ1-4 - - TRBV30
CASSPGTVNEQFF TGTGCCAGCTCACCAGGGACAGTCAATGAGCAGTTCTTC TRBJ2-1 - TRBD1 TRBV18
CASSQVSGSGYTF TGCGCCAGCAGCCAAGTTTCTGGGAGTGGCTACACCTTC TRBJ1-2 - - TRBV4-3
CSVTFRARGTEAFF TGCAGCGTGACGTTTAGGGCGCGGGGCACTGAAGCTTTCTTT TRBJ1-1 few - TRBV29-1
CASSLPSGGEYNEQFF TGTGCCAGTAGTCTACCTAGCGGGGGGGAGTACAATGAGCAGTTCTTC TRBJ2-1 - TRBD2 TRBV19
CAWSGADQETQYF TGTGCCTGGAGTGGGGCAGACCAAGAGACCCAGTACTTC TRBJ2-5 - - TRBV30
CASSLEGTEQFF TGCGCCAGCAGCTTGGAGGGGACAGAGCAGTTCTTC TRBJ2-1 few - TRBV5-1
CASSLVRGSNEQYF TGTGCCAGCAGCTTAGTTCGGGGATCGAACGAGCAGTACTTC TRBJ2-7 - - TRBV7-8
CASTKGAWNTEAFF TGTGCCAGTACCAAGGGGGCTTGGAACACTGAAGCTTTCTTT TRBJ1-1 few TRBD1 TRBV19